This TCR beta chain was observed in a study of radiotherapy plus CTLA-4 blockade in lung cancer. Measured with immunoSEQ multiplex PCR; TCRdb has only the in-frame clones, and not every one. The sample has tens of thousands of clones, roughly 85% seen once. Focal radiation plus CTLA-4 blockade with ipilimumab was administered to patients who had chemo-refractory metastatic non-small-cell lung cancer. Study conclusions and caveats: After treatment with radiotherapy plus ipilimumab, TCR clones that came from the tumor expanded in blood. It was early blood T cell clone dynamics, with interferon-beta, that reportedly best predicted response.

A note on this clone: Its antigen is as yet unknown.

Germline V CDR1 and CDR2: LNHDA, SQIVND (reference sequence). This CDR3 is built from 14 residues. With V trimmed by 8 bases and J by 6 bases, 12 bases remained unmatched. This sequence originates from a human donor with non-small cell lung cancer whose response to radiotherapy plus ipilimumab could not be evaluated. The gene calls are TRBV19 and TRBJ1-1; TRBD1 matches 7 bases. The material sequenced was peripheral blood, taken from a patient treated with radiotherapy plus ipilimumab. The DNA for the CDR3 is TGTGCCAGTGTACAGGGGCTATCGTCCGCTGAAGCTTTCTTT. Protein product: CASVQGLSSAEAFF.